The entry below describes one TCR beta chain. Germline CDR1 is SQVTM and CDR2 is ANQGSEA. This CDR3 spans 15 amino acids. V was shortened by 4 bases and J by 0 bases, with 13 bases between the two germline ends. Here immunoSEQ multiplex PCR was the method, and the copy in TCRdb shows in-frame clones only, minus some. Among 120,000 to 150,000 clones listed, about 87% were seen once. The sample belongs to a study of T cell responses to AZD1222 COVID-19 vaccine. V is TRBV29-1 and J is TRBJ1-3; D gene uncertain. The source was peripheral blood, collected on day 0 of AZD1222 vaccination. This sequence originates from an adult in good health. The CDR3, as DNA: TGCAGCGTTGCCCCCGGATGGAGCTCTGGAAACACCATATATTTT. Protein: CSVAPGWSSGNTIYF. Full variable domain (missing parts from reference TRBV29-1 and TRBJ1-3): SAVISQKPSRDICQRGTSLTIQCQVDSQVTMMFWYRQQPGQSLTLIATANQGSEATYESGFVIDKFPISRPNLTFSTLTVSNMSPEDSSIYLCSVAPGWSSGNTIYFGEGSWLTVV.